This TCR beta chain originates from a study of blood T cell repertoires in COVID-19. This clone was seen only a few times. The method was immunoSEQ multiplex PCR; TCRdb's version includes in-frame clones alone and lacks a portion of them. Of about 170,000 clones in the sample, less than 80% were seen once. This sequence originates from a woman aged 65 to 85 in a cohort exposed to, infected with or recovered from COVID-19 (not recorded which). Material: PBMCs or T cells enriched from blood (not recorded which).

In DNA form, the CDR3 reads TGTGCCAGCAGCCGTCTCCGGTCCCGGCGGGACGATGAGCAGTTCTTC. The encoded protein is CASSRLRSRRDDEQFF. The V and J genes are TRBV16 and TRBJ2-1; tentative D call: TRBD2 (6 bases). The V gene lost 4 bases and the J gene lost 8 bases, with 21 bases spanning the gap. Germline V CDR1 and CDR2: KGHSY, FQNENV. This CDR3 has 16 residues.